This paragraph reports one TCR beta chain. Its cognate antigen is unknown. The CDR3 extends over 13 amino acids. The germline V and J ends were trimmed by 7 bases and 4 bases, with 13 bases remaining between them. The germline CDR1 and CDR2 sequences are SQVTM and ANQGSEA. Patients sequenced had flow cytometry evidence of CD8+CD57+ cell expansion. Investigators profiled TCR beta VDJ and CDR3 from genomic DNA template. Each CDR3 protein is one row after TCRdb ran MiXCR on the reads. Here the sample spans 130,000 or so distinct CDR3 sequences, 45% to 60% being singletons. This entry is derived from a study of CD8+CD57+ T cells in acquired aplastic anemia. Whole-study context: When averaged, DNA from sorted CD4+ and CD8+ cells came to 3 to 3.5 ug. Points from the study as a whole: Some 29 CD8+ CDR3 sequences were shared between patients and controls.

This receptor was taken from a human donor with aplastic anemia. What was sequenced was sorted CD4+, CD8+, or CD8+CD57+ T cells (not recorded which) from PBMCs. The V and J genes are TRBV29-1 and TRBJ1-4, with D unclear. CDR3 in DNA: TGCAGCGCACGCGGATCGAATAATGAAAAACTGTTTTTT. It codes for CSARGSNNEKLFF.